The next 2 T cell receptor beta chains were all read from a single sample in a study of glioma-infiltrating T cells. Using RNA template, CDR3s of TCR alpha and beta were amplified with iRepertoire arm-PCR. TCRdb itself ran the multiplex PCR reads through MiXCR, one entry per CDR3 protein. There are about 410,000 distinct CDR3 sequences in the sample; around 45% occur only once, and about 12% lies in the top ten. The sample was glioma tissue, nonneoplastic brain tissue, or PBMCs (not recorded which). These receptors were obtained from a human donor with low-grade glioma or glioblastoma, undergoing nonglioma brain surgery, or in good health (not recorded which).

The table lists this clonotype with a few counts. V is TRBV3-1 and J is TRBJ2-7; D possibly corresponds to TRBD1 (6 bases). Trimming took 2 bases from V and 2 from J, leaving 10 bases between them. Germline CDR1 and CDR2: LGHDT and YNNKEL (reference sequence). The CDR3 length is 14 residues. CDR3 protein: CASSQQGRTYEQYF. The DNA of the CDR3 is TGTGCCAGCAGCCAACAGGGGCGAACCTACGAGCAGTACTTC.

The V call is TRBV20-1, the J call TRBJ2-7; TRBD2 agrees at 10 bases. Germline loops: CDR1 DFQATT, CDR2 SNEGSKA (reference sequence). This CDR3 contains 13 residues. The CDR3 is CRLGTSENYEQYF. CDR3 nucleotides: TGCAGACTAGGGACTAGCGAAAATTACGAGCAGTACTTC.